This TCR beta chain was identified in a study of blood T cell repertoires in COVID-19. Participant age was about 18 to 89 years, and participants resided in fewer than 30 US areas. Recovered status in Cohort 3 required two negative PCRs, clearance, or symptom resolution. Germline values: CDR1 MNHEY, CDR2 SVGAGI. This CDR3 comprises 14 residues. The V end lost 0 bases, the J end lost 11 bases, and 16 bases lay between the germline ends. The authors' processing: Nucleated cell counts were estimated from reference gene primer amplification. Assay: immunoSEQ multiplex PCR; the TCRdb copy retains only in-frame clones and omits some. Clonal size and the V and J genes are those of that table, whereas D and trimming came from the DNA. The table has 500,000 or so clones, roughly 87% seen once.

The clonotype was recovered from a woman aged 18-29 years who had recovered from COVID-19. What was sequenced was PBMCs or T cells enriched from blood (not recorded which). This rearrangement joins TRBV6-5 to TRBJ1-1; maybe TRBD1 (5 bases). The CDR3 region is CASSYSKVGRDAFF. CDR3 nucleotides: TGTGCCAGCAGTTACTCGAAGGTTGGGCGGGACGCTTTCTTT.